The clone carrying this T cell receptor (beta chain) was picked up a small number of times. The source of the sample is a study of spatial heterogeneity in lung cancer. V shed 8 bases and J shed 1 base, with 10 bases lying between them. Germline V gene lookup returns CDR1 SGHTA and CDR2 FQGNSA. The CDR3 is 13 amino acids. TCRdb reprocessed the 5' RACE reads via MiXCR and lists one record per CDR3 protein. The sample lists around 92,000 distinct CDR3 sequences; less than 15% were seen once. This sample's time point: sample taken at primary tumor resection. There were roughly 72 donors, all of them untreated patients with early-stage non-small cell lung cancer.

The chain has TRBV7-2 and TRBJ2-3; D gene uncertain. The sample in question was PBMCs, obtained at surgery. This sequence was found in a male donor with early-stage non-small cell lung cancer. The CDR3 DNA follows: TGTGCCAGCGGAATGGGCCGCACAGATACGCAGTATTTT. Its protein product is CASGMGRTDTQYF.